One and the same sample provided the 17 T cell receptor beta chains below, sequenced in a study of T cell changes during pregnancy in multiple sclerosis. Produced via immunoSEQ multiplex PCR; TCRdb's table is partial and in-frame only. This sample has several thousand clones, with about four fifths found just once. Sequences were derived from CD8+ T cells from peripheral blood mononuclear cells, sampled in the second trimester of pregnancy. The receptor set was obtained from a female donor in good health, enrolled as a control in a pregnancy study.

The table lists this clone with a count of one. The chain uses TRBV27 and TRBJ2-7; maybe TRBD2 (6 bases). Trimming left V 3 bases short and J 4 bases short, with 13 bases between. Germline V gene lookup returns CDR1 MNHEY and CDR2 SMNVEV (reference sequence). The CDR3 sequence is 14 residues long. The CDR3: CASSLGRGPYEQYF. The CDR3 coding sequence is TGTGCCAGCAGTTTGGGGCGGGGACCTTACGAGCAGTACTTC.

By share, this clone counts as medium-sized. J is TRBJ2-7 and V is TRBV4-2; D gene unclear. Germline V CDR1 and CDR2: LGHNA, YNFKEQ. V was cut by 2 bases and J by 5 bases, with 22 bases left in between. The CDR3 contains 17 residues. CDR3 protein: CASSQSSAEQMIHEQYF. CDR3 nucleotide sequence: TGTGCCAGCAGCCAAAGTTCTGCGGAACAAATGATACACGAGCAGTACTTC.

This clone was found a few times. In DNA, the CDR3 is TGTGCCAGGAGAGGGCAGGGGGATTCACCCCTCCACTTT. Encoded protein: CARRGQGDSPLHF. The rearrangement uses TRBV5-4 and TRBJ1-6; the match to TRBD1 covers 7 bases. V lost 8 bases, J lost 8 bases, and 7 bases stayed unmatched. The germline V gene has CDR1 SGHNT and CDR2 YYREEE (reference sequence). This CDR3 region has 13 residues.

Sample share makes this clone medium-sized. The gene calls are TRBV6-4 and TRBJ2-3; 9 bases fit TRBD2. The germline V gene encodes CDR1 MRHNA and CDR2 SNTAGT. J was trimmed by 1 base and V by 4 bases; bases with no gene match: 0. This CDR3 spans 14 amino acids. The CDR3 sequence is CASSGTSGTDTQYF. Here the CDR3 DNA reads TGTGCCAGCAGTGGGACTAGCGGCACAGATACGCAGTATTTT.

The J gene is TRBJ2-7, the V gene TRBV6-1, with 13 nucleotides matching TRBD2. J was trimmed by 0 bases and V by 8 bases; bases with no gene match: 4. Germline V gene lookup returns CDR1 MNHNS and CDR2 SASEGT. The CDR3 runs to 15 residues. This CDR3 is CASGGLAGSSYEQYF. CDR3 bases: TGTGCCAGCGGGGGACTAGCGGGAAGCTCCTACGAGCAGTACTTC.

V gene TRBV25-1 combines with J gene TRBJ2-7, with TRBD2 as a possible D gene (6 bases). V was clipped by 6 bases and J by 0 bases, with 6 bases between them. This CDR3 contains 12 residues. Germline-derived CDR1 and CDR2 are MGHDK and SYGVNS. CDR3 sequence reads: CASSGSSYEQYF. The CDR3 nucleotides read TGTGCCAGCAGCGGGAGCTCCTACGAGCAGTACTTC.

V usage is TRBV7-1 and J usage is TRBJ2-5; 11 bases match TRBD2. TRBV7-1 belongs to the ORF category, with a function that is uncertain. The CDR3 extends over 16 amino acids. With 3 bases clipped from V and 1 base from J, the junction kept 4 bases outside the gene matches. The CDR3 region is CASSSGTSGFQETQYF. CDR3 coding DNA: TGTGCCAGCAGCTCCGGGACTAGCGGATTCCAAGAGACCCAGTACTTC.

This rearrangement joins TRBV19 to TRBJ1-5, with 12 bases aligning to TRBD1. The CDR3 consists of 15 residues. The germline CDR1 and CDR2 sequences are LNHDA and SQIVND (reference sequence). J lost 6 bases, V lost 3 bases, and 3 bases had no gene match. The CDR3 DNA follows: TGTGCCAGTAGTATGGGACAGGGGGCAGGTCAGCCCCAGCATTTT. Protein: CASSMGQGAGQPQHF. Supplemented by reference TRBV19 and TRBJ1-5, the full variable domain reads DGGITQSPKYLFRKEGQNVTLSCEQNLNHDAMYWYRQDPGQGLRLIYYSQIVNDFQKGDIAEGYSVSREKKESFPLTVTSAQKNPTAFYLCASSMGQGAGQPQHFGDGTRLSIL.

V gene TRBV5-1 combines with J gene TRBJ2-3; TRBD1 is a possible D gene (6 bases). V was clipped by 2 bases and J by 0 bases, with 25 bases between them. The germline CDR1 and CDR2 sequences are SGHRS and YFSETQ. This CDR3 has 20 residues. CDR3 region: CASSFIGGKGGRGSTDTQYF. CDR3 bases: TGCGCCAGCAGCTTTATTGGGGGAAAAGGAGGCAGGGGTAGCACAGATACGCAGTATTTT.

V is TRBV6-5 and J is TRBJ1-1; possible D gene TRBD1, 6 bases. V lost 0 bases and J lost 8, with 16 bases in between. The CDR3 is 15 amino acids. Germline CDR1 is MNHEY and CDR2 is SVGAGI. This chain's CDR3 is CASSYSPAGAIEAFF. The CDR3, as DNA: TGTGCCAGCAGTTACTCCCCGGCGGGGGCGATAGAAGCTTTCTTT.

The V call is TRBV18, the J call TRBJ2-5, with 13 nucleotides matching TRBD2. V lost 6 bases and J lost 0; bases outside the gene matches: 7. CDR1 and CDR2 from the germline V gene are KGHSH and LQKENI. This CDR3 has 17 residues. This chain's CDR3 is CASSRGLAGLYQETQYF. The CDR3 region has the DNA TGTGCCAGCTCGCGGGGACTAGCGGGACTGTACCAAGAGACCCAGTACTTC. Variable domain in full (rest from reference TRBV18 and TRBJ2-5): NAGVMQNPRHLVRRRGQEARLRCSPMKGHSHVYWYRQLPEEGLKFMVYLQKENIIDESGMPKERFSAEFPKEGPSILRIQQVVRGDSAAYFCASSRGLAGLYQETQYFGPGTRLLVL.

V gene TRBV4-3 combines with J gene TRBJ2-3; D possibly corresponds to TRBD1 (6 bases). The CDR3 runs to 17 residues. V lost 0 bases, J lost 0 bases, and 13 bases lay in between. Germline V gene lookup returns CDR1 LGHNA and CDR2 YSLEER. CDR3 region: CASSQDRVGASTDTQYF. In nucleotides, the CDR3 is TGCGCCAGCAGCCAAGATCGCGTGGGGGCTAGCACAGATACGCAGTATTTT.

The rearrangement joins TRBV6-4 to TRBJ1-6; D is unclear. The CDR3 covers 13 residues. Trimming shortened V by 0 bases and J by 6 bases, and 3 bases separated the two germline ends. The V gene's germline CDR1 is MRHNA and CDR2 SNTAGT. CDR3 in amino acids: CASSDSSNSPLHF. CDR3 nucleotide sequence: TGTGCCAGCAGTGACTCTAGTAATTCACCCCTCCACTTT.

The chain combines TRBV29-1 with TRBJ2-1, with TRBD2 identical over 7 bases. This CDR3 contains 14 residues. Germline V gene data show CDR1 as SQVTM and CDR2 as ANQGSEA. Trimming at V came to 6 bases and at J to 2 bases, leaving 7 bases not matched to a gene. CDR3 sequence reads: CSVSGATTYNEQFF. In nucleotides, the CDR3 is TGCAGCGTGAGCGGGGCGACTACCTACAATGAGCAGTTCTTC.

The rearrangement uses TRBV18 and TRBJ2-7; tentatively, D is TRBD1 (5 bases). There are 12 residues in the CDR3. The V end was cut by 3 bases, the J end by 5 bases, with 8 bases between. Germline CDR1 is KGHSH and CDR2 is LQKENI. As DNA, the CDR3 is TGTGCCAGCTCACCTCAGGGCCACGAGCAGTACTTC. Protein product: CASSPQGHEQYF.

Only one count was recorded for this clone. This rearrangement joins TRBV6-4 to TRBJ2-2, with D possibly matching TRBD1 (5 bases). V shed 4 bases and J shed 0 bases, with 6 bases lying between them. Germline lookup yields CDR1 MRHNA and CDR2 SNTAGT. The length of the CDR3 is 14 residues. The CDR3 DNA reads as TGTGCCAGCAGTGGGACAACGAACACCGGGGAGCTGTTTTTT. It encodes CASSGTTNTGELFF.

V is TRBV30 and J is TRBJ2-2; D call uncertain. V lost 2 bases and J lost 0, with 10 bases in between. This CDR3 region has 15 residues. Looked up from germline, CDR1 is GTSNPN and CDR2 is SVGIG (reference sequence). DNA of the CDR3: TGTGCCTGGAGTACCCCGGAGTCGAACACCGGGGAGCTGTTTTTT. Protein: CAWSTPESNTGELFF. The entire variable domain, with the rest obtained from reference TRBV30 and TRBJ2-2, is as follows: SQTIHQWPATLVQPVGSPLSLECTVEGTSNPNLYWYRQAAGRGLQLLFYSVGIGQISSEVPQNLSASRPQDRQFILSSKKLLLSDSGFYLCAWSTPESNTGELFFGEGSRLTVL.